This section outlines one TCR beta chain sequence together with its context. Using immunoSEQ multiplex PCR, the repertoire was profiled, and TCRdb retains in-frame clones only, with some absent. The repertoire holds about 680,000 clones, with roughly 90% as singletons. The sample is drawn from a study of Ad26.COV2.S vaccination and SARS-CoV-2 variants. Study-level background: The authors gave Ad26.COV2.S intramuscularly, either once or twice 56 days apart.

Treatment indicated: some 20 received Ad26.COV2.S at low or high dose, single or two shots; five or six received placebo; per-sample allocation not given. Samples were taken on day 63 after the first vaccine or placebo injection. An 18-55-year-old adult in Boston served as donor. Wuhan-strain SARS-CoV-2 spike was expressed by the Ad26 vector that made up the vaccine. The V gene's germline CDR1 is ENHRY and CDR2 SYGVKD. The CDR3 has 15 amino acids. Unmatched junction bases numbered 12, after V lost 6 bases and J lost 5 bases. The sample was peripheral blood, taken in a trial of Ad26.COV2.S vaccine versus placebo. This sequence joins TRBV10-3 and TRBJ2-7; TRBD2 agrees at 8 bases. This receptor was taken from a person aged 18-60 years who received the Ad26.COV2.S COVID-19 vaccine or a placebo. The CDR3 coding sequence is TGTGCCATCAGCGAGAGGAGCGGGAGTGGGCACGAGCAGTACTTC. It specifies CAISERSGSGHEQYF.